One sample yielded the 27 T cell receptor beta chains listed below, sequenced in a study of T cell responses to AZD1222 COVID-19 vaccine (dated by TCRdb to the early 2020s). The time point label for this specimen denotes: baseline before first vaccination. Library creation used the immunoSEQ multiplex PCR assay. TCRdb took this table from immuneACCESS and kept in-frame rearrangements with V and J called. Such tables lack part of the clones; where checked against another copy, unresolved V genes explain under half of the gap, and the rest is unexplained. Here the sample has about 140,000 clones; around nine tenths occur a single time. Approximately 4.8% of the sample lies in the top ten. Sequencing was performed on peripheral blood, taken on day 0 of AZD1222 vaccination. The receptors were sampled from an adult in good health.

The chain joins TRBV19 to TRBJ1-5; the D gene is possibly TRBD1 (5 bases). The CDR3 runs to 11 residues. CDR1 and CDR2 from the germline V gene are LNHDA and SQIVND (reference sequence). The germline V and J ends were trimmed by 5 bases and 11 bases, with 10 bases remaining between them. As DNA, the CDR3 is TGTGCCAGTAGTTTCGCAGGGTCCCAGCATTTT. Translating gives CASSFAGSQHF.

V gene TRBV7-9 combines with J gene TRBJ2-3; TRBD1 or TRBD2 may be the D gene (6 bases each). Germline V gene data show CDR1 as SEHNR and CDR2 as FQNEAQ (reference sequence). Trimming removed 7 bases at V and 2 bases at J, with 16 bases between. The CDR3 is 15 residues long. CDR3 protein: CASIAGQGHTDTQYF. The CDR3 DNA follows: TGTGCCAGCATCGCGGGGCAGGGGCACACAGATACGCAGTATTTT.

The V call is TRBV19, the J call TRBJ1-6; perhaps TRBD1 as D (5 bases). V was pared by 6 bases and J by 7 bases, with 13 bases between. The germline CDR1 and CDR2 sequences are LNHDA and SQIVND (reference sequence). The length of the CDR3 is 14 residues. This CDR3 reads CASSNMAGNSPLHF. The CDR3 DNA reads TGTGCCAGTAGCAATATGGCAGGGAATTCACCCCTCCACTTT. Variable domain in full (rest from reference TRBV19 and TRBJ1-6): DGGITQSPKYLFRKEGQNVTLSCEQNLNHDAMYWYRQDPGQGLRLIYYSQIVNDFQKGDIAEGYSVSREKKESFPLTVTSAQKNPTAFYLCASSNMAGNSPLHFGNGTRLTVT.

Here the CDR3 reads CASSLGVAGGNTGELFF. The CDR3 region has the DNA TGTGCCAGCAGCTTAGGGGTAGCGGGAGGGAACACCGGGGAGCTGTTTTTT. This rearrangement joins TRBV7-2 to TRBJ2-2; 10 bases are a match to TRBD2. With V trimmed by 1 base and J by 1 base, 3 bases remained unmatched. Germline values: CDR1 SGHTA, CDR2 FQGNSA. The CDR3 contains 17 residues.

The genes are TRBV18 and TRBJ1-1, with a tentative D call TRBD1 (5 bases). Germline lookup yields CDR1 KGHSH and CDR2 LQKENI. The CDR3 is made up of 13 amino acids. The V gene lost 3 bases and the J gene lost 4 bases, with 9 bases spanning the gap. CDR3 sequence (DNA): TGTGCCAGCTCACCGGCGGGGGGCACTGAAGCTTTCTTT. Protein sequence: CASSPAGGTEAFF.

This clone showed up just once. This chain links TRBV5-6 with TRBJ2-1; either TRBD1 or TRBD2 may fit D (5 bases each). The CDR3 runs 13 residues. CDR1 SGHDT and CDR2 YYEEEE come from the germline V gene. V lost 0 bases, J lost 15 bases, and 16 bases lay in between. Here the CDR3 reads CASSLVRQGRGFF. CDR3 sequence (DNA): TGTGCCAGCAGCTTGGTGCGGCAGGGACGCGGGTTCTTC.

The rearrangement joins TRBV11-2 to TRBJ2-3; no clear D gene. The V and J ends lost 1 base and 4 bases respectively, with 12 bases between them. The CDR3 has 15 amino acids. CDR1 SGHAT and CDR2 FQNNGV come from the germline V gene. CDR3 region: CASSLVKGLSDTQYF. CDR3 nucleotide sequence: TGTGCCAGCAGCTTAGTGAAGGGATTGTCAGATACGCAGTATTTT.

The chain has TRBV15 and TRBJ1-2; TRBD1 agrees at 8 bases. Germline V gene sequence: CDR1 LNHNV, CDR2 YYDKDF (reference sequence). The CDR3 totals 15 residues. V lost 2 bases, J lost 7 bases, and 9 bases stayed unmatched. This CDR3 is CATSRNTGGYGGYTF. Here the CDR3 DNA reads TGTGCCACCAGCAGAAATACAGGGGGATACGGTGGCTACACCTTC.

The rearrangement joins TRBV10-2 to TRBJ2-7; no firm D call. CDR3 size: 14 residues. Looked up from germline, CDR1 is WSHSY and CDR2 is SAAADI. Trimming took 5 bases from V and 1 from J, leaving 12 bases between them. The CDR3 sequence is CASSPDRLSYEQYF. The CDR3 bases are TGCGCCAGCAGTCCAGACCGTTTATCCTACGAGCAGTACTTC.

This clone was seen a few times. This chain uses TRBV6-1 with TRBJ2-2; D may match TRBD1 or TRBD2 (7 bases each). CDR3 length equals 18 residues. Germline V gene sequence: CDR1 MNHNS, CDR2 SASEGT. V was shortened by 3 bases and J by 4 bases, with 21 bases between the two germline ends. CDR3 sequence reads: CASSDTAGGGGGTGELFF. Here the CDR3 DNA reads TGTGCCAGCAGTGACACCGCAGGGGGGGGCGGTGGCACCGGGGAGCTGTTTTTT.

V is TRBV5-4 and J is TRBJ1-2; unclear D gene. The CDR3 length is 13 residues. The germline V and J ends were trimmed by 1 base and 8 bases, with 12 bases remaining between them. Germline lookup yields CDR1 SGHNT and CDR2 YYREEE (reference sequence). The CDR3 coding sequence is TGTGCCAGCAGCTTGCCTGGCCCATTGGGCTACACCTTC. Residues: CASSLPGPLGYTF. The whole variable domain, filled in from reference TRBV5-4 and TRBJ1-2, reads ETGVTQSPTHLIKTRGQQVTLRCSSQSGHNTVSWYQQALGQGPQFIFQYYREEENGRGNFPPRFSGLQFPNYSSELNVNALELDDSALYLCASSLPGPLGYTFGSGTRLTVV.

This chain links TRBV27 with TRBJ1-5; D ambiguous. This CDR3 contains 12 residues. Trimming left V 4 bases short and J 4 bases short, with 5 bases between. Germline V gives CDR1 MNHEY, CDR2 SMNVEV (reference sequence). CDR3 coding DNA: TGTGCCAGCAGTTACGGGAATCAGCCCCAGCATTTT. Amino acid sequence: CASSYGNQPQHF.

Turning to this clone: One junction end does not reproduce the germline sequence, and a read error may be involved. V gene TRBV29-1 combines with J gene TRBJ1-2; D gene ambiguous. The CDR3 has 10 residues. Germline loops: CDR1 SQVTM, CDR2 ANQGSEA. CDR3 coding DNA: TGCAGCGTAGAAGACGCTGGCTACACCTTC. Its translation is CSVEDAGYTF.

The genes are TRBV5-1 and TRBJ2-5; D may be TRBD2 (7 bases). CDR3 length: 15 residues. The V gene's germline CDR1 is SGHRS and CDR2 YFSETQ. The ends were cut back, 2 bases at V and 9 bases at J, with 20 bases in the middle. CDR3 region: CASSFGGQTGEAQYF. CDR3 nucleotides: TGCGCCAGCAGCTTCGGGGGGCAAACCGGGGAGGCCCAGTACTTC.

The rearrangement links TRBV7-9 to TRBJ2-6, with D unclear. Trimming took 1 base from V and 8 from J, leaving 6 bases between them. In germline, CDR1 is SEHNR, CDR2 FQNEAQ (reference sequence). CDR3 length: 13 residues. The CDR3 reads CASSLGSTNVLTF. CDR3 bases: TGTGCCAGCAGCTTAGGATCAACCAACGTCCTGACTTTC.

This chain uses TRBV28 with TRBJ1-1, with TRBD1 matching over 9 bases. This CDR3 region has 16 residues. Per germline, CDR1 MDHEN and CDR2 SYDVKM. Unmatched junction bases numbered 13, after V lost 4 bases and J lost 7 bases. CDR3: CASSSPPGQGTLEAFF. DNA for the CDR3: TGTGCCAGCAGTTCCCCACCGGGACAGGGTACCCTTGAAGCTTTCTTT.

V usage is TRBV5-1 and J usage is TRBJ1-2; D perhaps matches TRBD1 (5 bases). The CDR3 contains 14 residues. Trimming cost V 2 bases and J 10 bases, with 18 bases left between them. CDR1 is SGHRS, CDR2 YFSETQ, per germline. The CDR3 nucleotides read TGCGCCAGCAGCTTAGAGGGGACGCCGTCAGACTACACCTTC. Amino acids: CASSLEGTPSDYTF.

The chain uses TRBV10-1 and TRBJ1-1; D possibly corresponds to TRBD1 (5 bases). Looked up from germline, CDR1 is WNHNN and CDR2 is SYGVQD (reference sequence). The CDR3 totals 15 residues. Trimming pared 0 bases from V and 11 bases from J, leaving 19 bases between. The CDR3 nucleotides are TGCGCCAGCAGTGAGTCCACCGCCGATTGGGGGTTTGCTTTCTTT. As protein: CASSESTADWGFAFF.

The V gene is TRBV7-3, the J gene TRBJ2-5; 7 bases align to TRBD1. This CDR3 contains 15 residues. The junction had 10 bases not matched to a gene; V was cut back by 5 bases and J by 4 bases. Germline V lookup: CDR1 SGHTA, CDR2 FQGTGA. The CDR3 is CASSPTGTEGETQYF. DNA for the CDR3: TGTGCCAGCAGCCCAACTGGGACAGAGGGAGAGACCCAGTACTTC.

J is TRBJ1-2 and V is TRBV7-2, with a possible D match to TRBD1 (5 bases). Germline CDR1 reads SGHTA; CDR2 reads FQGNSA. V was shortened by 2 bases and J by 3 bases, with 13 bases between the two germline ends. This CDR3 is built from 15 residues. The CDR3 DNA follows: TGTGCCAGCAGCTTAATCGCTCTGGGGGACTATGGCTACACCTTC. Residues: CASSLIALGDYGYTF. The whole variable domain, remainder taken from reference TRBV7-2 and TRBJ1-2, is GAGVSQSPSNKVTEKGKDVELRCDPISGHTALYWYRQSLGQGLEFLIYFQGNSAPDKSGLPSDRFSAERTGGSVSTLTIQRTQQEDSAVYLCASSLIALGDYGYTFGSGTRLTVV.

CDR3 sequence: CASRSTGRTHEQYF. DNA for the CDR3: TGTGCCAGCAGATCGACAGGGAGGACGCACGAGCAGTACTTC. The chain carries TRBV6-5 and TRBJ2-7; tentatively, D is TRBD1 (7 bases). Per germline, CDR1 MNHEY and CDR2 SVGAGI. Trimming cost V 6 bases and J 5 bases, with 17 bases left between them. The CDR3 has 14 amino acids.

This rearrangement joins TRBV19 to TRBJ1-4; maybe TRBD1 (5 bases). Per the germline V gene, CDR1 is LNHDA and CDR2 is SQIVND (reference sequence). Trimming cost V 3 bases and J 8 bases, with 7 bases left between them. The CDR3 has 12 residues. The DNA of the CDR3 is TGTGCCAGTAGTATCGGGGGAGAAAAACTGTTTTTT. This codes for CASSIGGEKLFF.

The chain joins TRBV5-1 to TRBJ2-3; 7 bases are shared with TRBD2. Germline CDR1 reads SGHRS; CDR2 reads YFSETQ. The CDR3 covers 16 residues. V shed 0 bases, J shed 3 bases, and the junction held 7 bases outside the gene matches. CDR3 DNA sequence: TGCGCCAGCAGCTTGGGATCTAGCGGAGCTACAGATACGCAGTATTTT. Protein sequence: CASSLGSSGATDTQYF.

CDR3 nucleotide sequence: TGTGCCAGCAGTTTAAGTCGGAGTGAAGCTTTCTTT. Its translation: CASSLSRSEAFF. The chain links TRBV12-3 or TRBV12-4 to TRBJ1-1; D call uncertain. The germline V and J ends were trimmed by 2 bases and 7 bases, with 8 bases remaining between them. CDR3 length: 12 residues.

The chain combines TRBV10-3 with TRBJ2-3; D is perhaps TRBD1 or TRBD2 (5 bases each). The germline CDR1 and CDR2 sequences are ENHRY and SYGVKD. The CDR3 has 19 residues. V was shortened by 10 bases and J by 3 bases, with 32 bases between the two germline ends. Here the CDR3 reads CATTAGPGTKFSLTDTQYF. The CDR3 DNA sequence: TGTGCCACCACAGCAGGCCCCGGGACGAAGTTTAGTTTAACAGATACGCAGTATTTT.

The J gene is TRBJ1-6, the V gene TRBV5-1; unclear D gene. The length of the CDR3 is 16 residues. V lost 0 bases and J 7 bases, leaving 14 bases between the germline ends. Germline CDR1 and CDR2: SGHRS and YFSETQ. In nucleotides, the CDR3 is TGCGCCAGCAGCTTGGAGGTAGTGGCCTCGAATTCACCCCTCCACTTT. Translating it yields CASSLEVVASNSPLHF.

V gene TRBV25-1 combines with J gene TRBJ2-5, with D uncertain. Trimming shortened V by 7 bases and J by 5 bases, and 14 bases separated the two germline ends. There are 13 residues in the CDR3. Germline loops: CDR1 MGHDK, CDR2 SYGVNS. CDR3 protein: CASTEVFQETQYF. CDR3 in DNA: TGTGCCAGCACCGAGGTTTTCCAGGAGACCCAGTACTTC.